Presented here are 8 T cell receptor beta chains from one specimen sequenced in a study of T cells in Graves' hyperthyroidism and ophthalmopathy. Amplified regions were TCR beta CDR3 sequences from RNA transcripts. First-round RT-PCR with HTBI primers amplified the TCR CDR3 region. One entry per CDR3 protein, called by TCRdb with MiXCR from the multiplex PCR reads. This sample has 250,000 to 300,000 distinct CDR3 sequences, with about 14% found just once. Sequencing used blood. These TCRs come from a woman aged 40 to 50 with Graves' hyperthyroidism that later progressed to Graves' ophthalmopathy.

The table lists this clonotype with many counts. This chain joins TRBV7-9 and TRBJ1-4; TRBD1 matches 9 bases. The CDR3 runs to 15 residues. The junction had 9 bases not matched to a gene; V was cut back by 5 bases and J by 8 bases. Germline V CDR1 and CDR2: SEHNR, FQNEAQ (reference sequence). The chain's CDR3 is CASSRGDREGEKLFF. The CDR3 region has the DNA TGTGCCAGCAGCCGAGGGGACAGGGAAGGGGAAAAACTGTTTTTT.

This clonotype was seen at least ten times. The CDR3 DNA sequence: TGTGCCAGCAGTTTTGCGAGTGGAAATACGCAGTATTTT. This sequence encodes CASSFASGNTQYF. The chain recombines TRBV12-3 or TRBV12-4 with TRBJ2-3; the D is unclear. The length of the CDR3 is 13 residues. Deletions cut 3 bases from V and 7 bases from J, with 11 bases between.

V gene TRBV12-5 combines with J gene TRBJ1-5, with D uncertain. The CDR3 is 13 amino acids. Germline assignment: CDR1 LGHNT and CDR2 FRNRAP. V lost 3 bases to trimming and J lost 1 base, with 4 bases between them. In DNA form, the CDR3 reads TGTGCTAGTGGTTTTAAGAGCAATCAGCCCCAGCATTTT. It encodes CASGFKSNQPQHF.

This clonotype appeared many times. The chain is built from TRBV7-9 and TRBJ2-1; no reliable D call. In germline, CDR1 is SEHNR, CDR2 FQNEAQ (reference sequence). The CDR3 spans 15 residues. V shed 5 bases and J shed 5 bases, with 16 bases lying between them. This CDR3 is CASSPPPGPHNEQFF. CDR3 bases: TGTGCCAGCAGCCCCCCGCCAGGACCCCACAATGAGCAGTTCTTC.

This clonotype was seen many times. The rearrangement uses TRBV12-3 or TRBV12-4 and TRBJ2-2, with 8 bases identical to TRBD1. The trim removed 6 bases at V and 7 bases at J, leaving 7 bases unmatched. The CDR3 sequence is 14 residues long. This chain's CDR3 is CASRWTGSGGELFF. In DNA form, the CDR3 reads TGTGCCAGCAGGTGGACAGGGTCAGGCGGGGAGCTGTTTTTT.

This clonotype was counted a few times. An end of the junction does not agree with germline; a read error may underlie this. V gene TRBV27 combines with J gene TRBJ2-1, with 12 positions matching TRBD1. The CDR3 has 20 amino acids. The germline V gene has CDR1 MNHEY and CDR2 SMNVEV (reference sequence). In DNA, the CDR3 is TGTGCCAGCGGTTTATATTCGGGACAGGGGGCTTCGAGCTCCTACAATGAGCAGTTCTTC. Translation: CASGLYSGQGASSSYNEQFF.

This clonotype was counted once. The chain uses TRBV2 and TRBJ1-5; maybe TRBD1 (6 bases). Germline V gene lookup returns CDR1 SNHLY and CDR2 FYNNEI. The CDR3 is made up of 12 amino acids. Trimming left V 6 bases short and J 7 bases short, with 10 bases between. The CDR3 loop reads CASRQGKQPQHF. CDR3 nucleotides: TGTGCCAGCAGGCAGGGGAAACAGCCCCAGCATTTT.

Written as DNA, the CDR3 is TGTGCCAGCAGCCATGTGAGACAGGGACGCTACGAGCAGTACTTC. Residues: CASSHVRQGRYEQYF. The chain uses TRBV3-1 and TRBJ2-7; 7 positions match TRBD1. CDR3 length: 15 amino acids. Germline values: CDR1 LGHDT, CDR2 YNNKEL (reference sequence). V shed 3 bases, J shed 3 bases, and the junction held 8 bases outside the gene matches.